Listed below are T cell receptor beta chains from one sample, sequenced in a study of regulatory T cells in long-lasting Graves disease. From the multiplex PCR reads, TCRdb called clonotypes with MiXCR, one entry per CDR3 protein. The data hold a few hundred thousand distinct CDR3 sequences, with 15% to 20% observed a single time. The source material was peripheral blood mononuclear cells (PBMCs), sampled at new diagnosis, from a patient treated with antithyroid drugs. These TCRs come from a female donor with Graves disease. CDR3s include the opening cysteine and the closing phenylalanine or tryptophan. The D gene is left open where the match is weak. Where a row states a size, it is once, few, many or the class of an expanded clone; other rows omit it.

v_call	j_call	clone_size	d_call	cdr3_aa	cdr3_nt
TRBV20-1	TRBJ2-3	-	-	CSASDSNGGVTADTQYF	TGCAGTGCTAGCGACAGCAACGGCGGGGTAACGGCAGATACGCAGTATTTT
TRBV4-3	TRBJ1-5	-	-	CASSQGDTYNQPQHF	TGCGCCAGCAGCCAAGGGGACACTTACAATCAGCCCCAGCATTTT
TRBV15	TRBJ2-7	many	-	CATSREVLTAYEQYF	TGTGCCACCAGCAGAGAGGTCCTTACGGCCTACGAGCAGTACTTC
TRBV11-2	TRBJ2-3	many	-	CASSPRGGPDTQYF	TGTGCCAGCAGCCCCAGGGGAGGGCCAGATACGCAGTATTTT
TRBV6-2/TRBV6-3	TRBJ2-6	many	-	CASTANSGANVLTF	TGTGCCAGCACTGCCAACTCTGGGGCCAACGTCCTGACTTTC
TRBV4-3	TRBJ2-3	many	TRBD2	CASSQDFKRETDTQYF	TGCGCCAGCAGCCAAGATTTCAAGCGGGAGACAGATACGCAGTATTTT
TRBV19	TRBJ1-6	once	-	CASSITGPRPGSYNSPLHF	TGTGCCAGTAGTATAACGGGACCCCGACCGGGCTCCTATAATTCACCCCTCCACTTT
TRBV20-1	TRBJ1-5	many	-	CSASESGGHSNQPQHF	TGCAGTGCTTCAGAGAGTGGGGGCCATAGCAATCAGCCCCAGCATTTT
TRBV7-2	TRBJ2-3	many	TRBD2	CASSSTSGIGDTQYF	TGTGCCAGCAGCTCCACTAGCGGGATTGGAGATACGCAGTATTTT
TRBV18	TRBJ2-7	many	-	CASSATLARALEQYF	TGTGCCAGCTCAGCTACTCTCGCCAGGGCTCTCGAGCAGTACTTC
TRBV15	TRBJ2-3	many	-	CATSRDSVSRADTQYF	TGTGCCACCAGCAGAGATAGTGTCTCGCGGGCAGATACGCAGTATTTT
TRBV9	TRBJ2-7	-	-	CASSVSGTSSYEQYF	TGTGCCAGCAGCGTAAGCGGGACAAGCTCCTACGAGCAGTACTTC
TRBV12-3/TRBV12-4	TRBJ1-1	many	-	CASTEPGRSGAFF	TGTGCCAGCACCGAGCCAGGGCGATCCGGGGCTTTCTTT
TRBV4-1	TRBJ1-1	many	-	CASSQDVNTEAFF	TGCGCCAGCAGCCAAGACGTGAACACTGAAGCTTTCTTT
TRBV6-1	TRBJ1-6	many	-	CASSMTRSSYNSPLHF	TGTGCCAGCAGTATGACAAGGAGCTCCTATAATTCACCCCTCCACTTT
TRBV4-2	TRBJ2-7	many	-	CASSQERDWVGPYEQYF	TGTGCCAGCAGCCAAGAGAGAGATTGGGTGGGTCCCTACGAGCAGTACTTC